The 18 T cell receptor beta chains below were found in one sample sequenced in a study of regulatory T cells in long-lasting Graves disease. Arm-PCR of CDR3 regions and iRepertoire HTBI primers were the basis on which TCR beta libraries were built. TCRdb re-called the multiplex PCR reads through MiXCR, storing one row per CDR3 protein. In the table there are 530,000 or so distinct CDR3 sequences, roughly a sixth of which are singletons. The time point here: newly diagnosed GD, antithyroid drugs for less than 3 months. Making the TCR library involved RNA that had been extracted from PBMCs. This sample also belongs to another study, concerning T cells in Graves' hyperthyroidism and ophthalmopathy.

The specimen was peripheral blood mononuclear cells (PBMCs), collected at new diagnosis, from a patient treated with antithyroid drugs. These receptors all come from a man younger than 30 with Graves disease.

This clonotype showed up many times. V is TRBV9 and J is TRBJ2-7; D unresolved. In germline, CDR1 is SGDLS, CDR2 YYNGEE. Trimming pared 1 base from V and 2 bases from J, leaving 10 bases between. The CDR3 contains 14 residues. CDR3 sequence reads: CASSVQANTYEQYF. CDR3 bases: TGTGCCAGCAGCGTACAGGCTAACACCTACGAGCAGTACTTC.

This chain connects TRBV7-2 to TRBJ1-4, with a tentative D call TRBD1 (5 bases). CDR3 length: 16 amino acids. CDR1 is SGHTA and CDR2 is FQGNSA in the germline V gene. Trimming removed 0 bases at V and 4 bases at J, with 12 bases between. The CDR3 loop is CASSLATRADNEKLFF. Here the CDR3 DNA reads TGTGCCAGCAGCTTAGCTACCAGGGCGGATAATGAAAAACTGTTTTTT.

This chain joins TRBV29-1 and TRBJ1-2; TRBD1 matches at 8 bases. This CDR3 region has 15 residues. Germline loops: CDR1 SQVTM, CDR2 ANQGSEA. V shed 1 base and J 9 bases; nucleotides not matched to a gene: 13. Here the CDR3 DNA reads TGCAGCGTTGAAGGACAGCAGGGGGCTGTATCGAGCTACACCTTC. Translated: CSVEGQQGAVSSYTF.

This clonotype was seen at least ten times. This chain connects TRBV12-3 or TRBV12-4 to TRBJ2-1; either TRBD1 or TRBD2 may supply D (5 bases each). V lost 6 bases, J lost 10 bases, and 22 bases lay in between. The CDR3 is 15 residues long. DNA of the CDR3: TGTGCCAGCAGCGTCAATCCGGGACGGAGACCGGAGCAGTTCTTC. Translating it yields CASSVNPGRRPEQFF.

This rearrangement joins TRBV9 to TRBJ2-7; the D gene could be TRBD1 or TRBD2 (5 bases each). CDR1 and CDR2 (germline): SGDLS, YYNGEE. Trimming took off 1 base at V and 3 bases at J, with 11 bases between the two ends. The CDR3 extends over 14 amino acids. The CDR3 sequence is CASSVSGTNYEQYF. CDR3 DNA: TGTGCCAGCAGCGTATCCGGGACCAACTACGAGCAGTACTTC.

The V call is TRBV4-1, the J call TRBJ1-1; no firm D call. The germline gives CDR1 MGHRA, CDR2 YSYEKL. With 3 bases removed from V and 4 bases from J, the gap between germline ends came to 9 bases. The CDR3 totals 13 residues. CDR3 sequence reads: CASSQTPSTEAFF. CDR3 DNA sequence: TGCGCCAGCAGCCAGACACCGAGCACTGAAGCTTTCTTT.

The chain combines TRBV9 with TRBJ1-5; D is uncertain. In germline, CDR1 is SGDLS, CDR2 YYNGEE. The CDR3 is 15 residues long. V dropped 2 bases and J dropped 4 bases, with 13 bases sitting between them. The CDR3 DNA is TGTGCCAGCAGCGTCGAAGACGGGTTTAATCAGCCCCAGCATTTT. It yields the protein CASSVEDGFNQPQHF. The full variable domain, completed using reference TRBV9 and TRBJ1-5, is DSGVTQTPKHLITATGQRVTLRCSPRSGDLSVYWYQQSLDQGLQFLIQYYNGEERAKGNILERFSAQQFPDLHSELNLSSLELGDSALYFCASSVEDGFNQPQHFGDGTRLSIL.

As to this clonotype: A much bigger clone sits one base away, suggesting this may be a read error. The chain links TRBV28 to TRBJ2-7; tentatively, D is TRBD1 (5 bases). V was trimmed by 7 bases and J by 2 bases, leaving 15 bases between them. Per germline, CDR1 MDHEN and CDR2 SYDVKM. The CDR3 covers 14 residues. The CDR3 protein is CASKFVGETYEQYF. The CDR3 DNA follows: TGTGCCAGCAAGTTTGTAGGGGAAACCTACGAGCAGTACTTC.

Concerning this clonotype: One junction end does not reproduce the germline sequence, and a read error may be involved. V and J are TRBV11-2 and TRBJ2-7; tentatively, D is TRBD2 (5 bases). The CDR3 has 14 residues. Per germline, CDR1 SGHAT and CDR2 FQNNGV. In DNA form, the CDR3 reads TGTGCCAGCAGCTCCCCAGCGGACTGGCACGAGCAGCACTTC. Protein product: CASSSPADWHEQHF.

This clonotype was detected ten times or more. V gene TRBV7-9 combines with J gene TRBJ2-7; tentatively, D is TRBD2 (6 bases). The CDR3 loop spans 13 amino acids. The germline V gene encodes CDR1 SEHNR and CDR2 FQNEAQ (reference sequence). Trimming cost V 6 bases and J 2 bases, with 11 bases left between them. The CDR3 here is CASSPREAYEQYF. The CDR3 DNA reads as TGTGCCAGCAGTCCGCGGGAAGCCTACGAGCAGTACTTC.

This clonotype was detected only a few times. The genes are TRBV27 and TRBJ1-6; 10 positions agree with TRBD1. The CDR3 contains 16 residues. Germline assignment: CDR1 MNHEY and CDR2 SMNVEV (reference sequence). J gave up 7 bases and V 1 base, and 4 bases lay outside the gene matches. The CDR3 DNA is TGTGCCAGCAGTTTATTGGGGACAGGGGACAATTCACCCCTCCACTTT. It encodes CASSLLGTGDNSPLHF.

This clonotype came up a few times. The chain couples TRBV5-1 to TRBJ2-5; the D gene is possibly TRBD1 (5 bases). Germline-derived CDR1 and CDR2 are SGHRS and YFSETQ. The CDR3 is 13 amino acids. V was shortened by 2 bases and J by 5 bases, with 10 bases between the two germline ends. The CDR3 sequence: CASSFRVGETQYF. DNA for the CDR3: TGCGCCAGCAGCTTCAGGGTGGGCGAGACCCAGTACTTC.

This clonotype was seen at least ten times. The rearrangement joins TRBV18 to TRBJ1-1, with 8 bases aligning to TRBD1. V shed 6 bases, J shed 10 bases, and the junction held 10 bases outside the gene matches. The CDR3 runs to 13 residues. The germline V gene has CDR1 KGHSH and CDR2 LQKENI. The CDR3 coding sequence is TGTGCCAGCTCCCTTAATGACAGGGGCTCAGCTTTCTTT. Translated, it gives CASSLNDRGSAFF.

This clonotype was observed a handful of times. One base away lies a much larger clone, so this may be a sequencing read error. As the CDR3 is not closed by the conserved phenylalanine or tryptophan, this likely results from a read error. V gene TRBV12-3 or TRBV12-4 combines with J gene TRBJ2-7; no definite D call. Trimming stripped 1 base from V and 7 bases from J, with 8 bases between. The CDR3 has 12 amino acids. The CDR3: CASSLDSPEQYS. CDR3 bases: TGTGCCAGCAGTTTAGATTCCCCGGAGCAGTACTCC.

This clonotype was picked up many times. The V gene is TRBV7-2, the J gene TRBJ2-3; TRBD1 might be the D (6 bases). The germline gives CDR1 SGHTA, CDR2 FQGNSA. Trimming removed 5 bases at V and 4 bases at J, with 16 bases between. The CDR3 totals 15 residues. CDR3 in amino acids: CASSPGSGVPDTQYF. CDR3 in DNA: TGTGCCAGCAGCCCGGGATCAGGGGTCCCAGATACGCAGTATTTT.

This clonotype was seen repeatedly, ten times or more. V gene TRBV28 combines with J gene TRBJ2-3; TRBD2 matches at 9 bases. The CDR3 length is 15 residues. V gave up 3 bases and J gave up 5 bases; unmatched junction bases: 6. Germline loops: CDR1 MDHEN, CDR2 SYDVKM. CDR3 nucleotide sequence: TGTGCCAGCAGTTTCTGGCGGGAGGGCCAAGATACGCAGTATTTT. This gives the protein CASSFWREGQDTQYF.

The sample holds many counts of this clonotype. One end of the junction fails to match germline, which may point to a read error. The chain couples TRBV3-1 to TRBJ2-1, with D perhaps matching TRBD1 (6 bases). CDR1 is LGHDT, CDR2 YNNKEL, per germline (reference sequence). This CDR3 region has 13 residues. CDR3 region: CASSQDIRAGAIF. The CDR3 DNA follows: TGTGCCAGCAGCCAAGATATCCGGGCAGGGGCGATCTTC.

This clonotype was observed a few times. The gene calls are TRBV14 and TRBJ2-1; TRBD2 agrees at 8 bases. This CDR3 contains 17 residues. V shed 0 bases, J shed 7 bases, and the junction held 11 bases outside the gene matches. CDR1 and CDR2 (germline): SGHDN, FVKESK. CDR3 residues: CASSQENKRELSNEQFF. DNA for the CDR3: TGTGCCAGCAGCCAAGAAAATAAGCGGGAGCTAAGTAATGAGCAGTTCTTC.